These 23 T cell receptor beta chains were sequenced from one sample in a study of cytomegalovirus exposure and HLA in healthy donors. Use of 60 Vbeta and 13 Jbeta primers characterized the PCR. Sequencing was performed with immunoSEQ multiplex PCR; in TCRdb, only in-frame clones are kept and a portion is missing. Among 200,000 or so clones listed, around 87% were seen once. The sequencing sample was made of PBMCs. These receptors came from a man aged 30 to 45 in good health and CMV-seronegative.

This rearrangement joins TRBV21-1 to TRBJ2-7; the table gives TRBD2 as D, unverified against the DNA. TRBV21-1 counts as a pseudogene. The CDR3 runs to 19 residues. The CDR3 region has the DNA TGTGCCAGCAGCAAACGGGTAGCGGGAGGGCCAAAAAGATCTTACGAGCAGTACTTC. Its translation is CASSKRVAGGPKRSYEQYF.

The rearrangement links TRBV2 to TRBJ2-7; 7 bases agree with TRBD2. CDR1 and CDR2 (germline): SNHLY, FYNNEI. V dropped 4 bases and J dropped 4; count of bases not matched to a gene: 10. This CDR3 has 15 amino acids. The CDR3 protein is CASSAWASGRYEQYF. For the CDR3, the DNA is TGTGCCAGCAGTGCATGGGCTAGCGGCCGATACGAGCAGTACTTC.

J is TRBJ1-1 and V is TRBV6-1, with 10 bases matching TRBD1. CDR3 size: 16 residues. V gave up 4 bases and J gave up 1 base; unmatched junction bases: 6. Germline CDR1 reads MNHNS; CDR2 reads SASEGT. CDR3: CASSVRQGAWNTEAFF. The DNA of the CDR3 is TGTGCCAGCAGTGTTAGACAGGGGGCATGGAACACTGAAGCTTTCTTT.

J is TRBJ1-1 and V is TRBV19, with TRBD1 matching 11 bases. Germline CDR1 is LNHDA and CDR2 is SQIVND (reference sequence). V was pared by 7 bases and J by 6 bases, with 13 bases of the junction left unmatched. The CDR3 has 16 residues. CDR3 coding DNA: TGTGCCAGTATTTCCGGGACAGGGGGTTCCGGGTCTGAAGCTTTCTTT. Translating it yields CASISGTGGSGSEAFF.

CDR3 protein: CASSARDRKYEQYF. The CDR3 nucleotides read TGTGCCAGCAGCGCCCGGGACAGAAAATACGAGCAGTACTTC. The chain is built from TRBV7-9 and TRBJ2-7; 7 bases line up with TRBD1. V dropped 5 bases and J dropped 4; count of bases not matched to a gene: 8. Germline-derived CDR1 and CDR2 are SEHNR and FQNEAQ (reference sequence). The CDR3 is made up of 14 amino acids.

The rearrangement uses TRBV18 and TRBJ1-6, with 8 positions matching TRBD1. CDR1 and CDR2 from the germline V gene are KGHSH and LQKENI. Trimming cost V 2 bases and J 7 bases; bases outside gene matches: 1. The CDR3 spans 14 residues. The CDR3 spells CASSPRQGNSPLHF. DNA of the CDR3: TGTGCCAGCTCACCAAGACAGGGGAATTCACCCCTCCACTTT.

The chain carries TRBV5-1 and TRBJ2-4, with 7 bases that match TRBD2. This CDR3 has 11 residues. CDR1 SGHRS and CDR2 YFSETQ come from the germline V gene. V shed 7 bases, J shed 6 bases, and the junction held 1 base outside the gene matches. The CDR3 reads CASRGGNIQYF. The DNA of the CDR3 is TGCGCCAGCCGCGGGGGAAACATTCAGTACTTC. The full variable domain, in which reference TRBV5-1 and TRBJ2-4 provide the parts outside the CDR3, is KAGVTQTPRYLIKTRGQQVTLSCSPISGHRSVSWYQQTPGQGLQFLFEYFSETQRNKGNFPGRFSGRQFSNSRSEMNVSTLELGDSALYLCASRGGNIQYFGAGTRLSVL.

J is TRBJ1-1 and V is TRBV28, with TRBD1 as a possible D gene (6 bases). The V end was cut by 3 bases, the J end by 5 bases, with 13 bases between. This CDR3 has 14 amino acids. CDR1 is MDHEN, CDR2 SYDVKM, per germline. The CDR3 loop is CASSFPTGTTEAFF. The CDR3, as DNA: TGTGCCAGCAGTTTTCCTACAGGGACGACTGAAGCTTTCTTT.

The chain combines TRBV6-1 with TRBJ2-1; D is uncertain. V was cut by 6 bases and J by 5 bases, with 5 bases left in between. The CDR3 totals 11 residues. Looked up from germline, CDR1 is MNHNS and CDR2 is SASEGT. CDR3 in amino acids: CASRSNNEQFF. CDR3 bases: TGTGCCAGCAGGAGCAACAATGAGCAGTTCTTC.

The genes are TRBV5-1 and TRBJ2-3; tentative D call: TRBD2 (5 bases). The CDR3 has 13 amino acids. Germline V gene lookup returns CDR1 SGHRS and CDR2 YFSETQ. The ends were cut back, 0 bases at V and 4 bases at J, with 6 bases in the middle. For the CDR3, the DNA is TGCGCCAGCAGCTTGGATAGCGCAGATACGCAGTATTTT. This gives the protein CASSLDSADTQYF.

This chain joins TRBV4-1 and TRBJ2-5; D possibly corresponds to TRBD1 (8 bases). V was clipped by 4 bases and J by 3 bases, with 18 bases between them. The CDR3 length is 16 residues. Germline-derived CDR1 and CDR2 are MGHRA and YSYEKL. CDR3 protein: CASSLREGQAKETQYF. In DNA form, the CDR3 reads TGCGCCAGCAGCCTAAGGGAGGGACAGGCAAAAGAGACCCAGTACTTC.

This rearrangement joins TRBV7-9 to TRBJ2-3, with 11 nucleotides matching TRBD2. Trimming at V came to 6 bases and at J to 4 bases, leaving 9 bases not matched to a gene. The CDR3 runs 16 residues. Germline CDR1 and CDR2: SEHNR and FQNEAQ (reference sequence). The CDR3 DNA follows: TGTGCCAGCAGAACTCGACTAGCGGGGACCTCAGATACGCAGTATTTT. Amino acid sequence: CASRTRLAGTSDTQYF. Full variable domain (outside the CDR3, taken from reference TRBV7-9 and TRBJ2-3): DTGVSQNPRHKITKRGQNVTFRCDPISEHNRLYWYRQTLGQGPEFLTYFQNEAQLEKSRLLSDRFSAERPKGSFSTLEIQRTEQGDSAMYLCASRTRLAGTSDTQYFGPGTRLTVL.

This clone appeared once. This chain connects TRBV7-9 to TRBJ1-1; D remains ambiguous. Trimming took off 4 bases at V and 2 bases at J, with 14 bases between the two ends. The germline V gene has CDR1 SEHNR and CDR2 FQNEAQ (reference sequence). The CDR3 length is 15 residues. DNA for the CDR3: TGTGCCAGCAGCTATCGTTCCGGGATCAACACTGAAGCTTTCTTT. As protein: CASSYRSGINTEAFF. Complete variable domain (other parts from reference TRBV7-9 and TRBJ1-1): DTGVSQNPRHKITKRGQNVTFRCDPISEHNRLYWYRQTLGQGPEFLTYFQNEAQLEKSRLLSDRFSAERPKGSFSTLEIQRTEQGDSAMYLCASSYRSGINTEAFFGQGTRLTVV.

The gene calls are TRBV6-1 and TRBJ1-2; 7 bases match TRBD1. This CDR3 comprises 15 residues. From germline, CDR1 is MNHNS and CDR2 SASEGT. Unmatched junction bases numbered 4, after V lost 2 bases and J lost 1 base. CDR3: CASSEQTGFNYGYTF. CDR3 DNA sequence: TGTGCCAGCAGTGAACAGACAGGGTTTAACTATGGCTACACCTTC.

The gene calls are TRBV7-8 and TRBJ2-3; D might be TRBD1 (6 bases). The CDR3 contains 16 residues. V dropped 3 bases and J dropped 2 bases, with 15 bases sitting between them. Germline-derived CDR1 and CDR2 are SGHVS and FQNEAQ. DNA of the CDR3: TGTGCCAGCAGCTTTTGGGGGCCACCATCCACAGATACGCAGTATTTT. Translated: CASSFWGPPSTDTQYF.

This clone was found once. V is TRBV19 and J is TRBJ1-1; 7 bases fit TRBD1. V dropped 6 bases and J dropped 1; count of bases not matched to a gene: 11. Looked up from germline, CDR1 is LNHDA and CDR2 is SQIVND (reference sequence). The CDR3 runs 16 residues. This CDR3 reads CASSSSQGTANTEAFF. The DNA of the CDR3 is TGTGCCAGTAGCTCTTCCCAAGGGACAGCGAACACTGAAGCTTTCTTT.

CDR3 in amino acids: CASSRTDPLINTEAFF. In nucleotides, the CDR3 is TGTGCCAGTTCGCGGACAGACCCCTTGATTAACACTGAAGCTTTCTTT. The V call is TRBV19, the J call TRBJ1-1; maybe TRBD1 (6 bases). V was pared by 8 bases and J by 2 bases, with 21 bases between. Per the germline V gene, CDR1 is LNHDA and CDR2 is SQIVND (reference sequence). The CDR3 has 16 amino acids. The whole variable domain, remainder taken from reference TRBV19 and TRBJ1-1, is DGGITQSPKYLFRKEGQNVTLSCEQNLNHDAMYWYRQDPGQGLRLIYYSQIVNDFQKGDIAEGYSVSREKKESFPLTVTSAQKNPTAFYLCASSRTDPLINTEAFFGQGTRLTVV.

To note about this clone: At one of its ends the junction is not consistent with the germline gene, which may arise from a read error. This sequence joins TRBV7-7 and TRBJ2-5; a possible D gene is TRBD2 (5 bases). CDR3 size: 15 residues. Germline-derived CDR1 and CDR2 are SSHAT and FNYEAQ (reference sequence). The CDR3 sequence: CASSPHPRGQETQYF. The CDR3 nucleotides read TGTGCTAGCAGCCCCCACCCCCGGGGCCAAGAGACCCAGTACTTC.

The chain uses TRBV5-6 and TRBJ2-7; the D gene is possibly TRBD1 (5 bases). The CDR3 loop spans 15 amino acids. Germline V gene data show CDR1 as SGHDT and CDR2 as YYEEEE. Trimming took 0 bases from V and 6 from J, leaving 16 bases between them. The DNA for the CDR3 is TGTGCCAGCAGCTTGGGAGGCAGGGCAAGGGGCGAGCAGTACTTC. Translating gives CASSLGGRARGEQYF.

This sequence joins TRBV10-1 and TRBJ2-5; 9 bases agree with TRBD1. The ends lost 8 bases at V and 0 bases at J; junction bases unmatched: 7. CDR1 is WNHNN, CDR2 SYGVQD, per germline (reference sequence). This CDR3 is 15 amino acids long. CDR3 DNA sequence: TGCGCCAGCTACGAGGACAGGGGCTACCAAGAGACCCAGTACTTC. Its translation: CASYEDRGYQETQYF.

V and J are TRBV7-8 and TRBJ2-2, with TRBD1 matching 7 bases. The CDR3 extends over 15 amino acids. Germline loops: CDR1 SGHVS, CDR2 FQNEAQ. V was clipped by 5 bases and J by 6 bases; unmatched bases: 9. The chain's CDR3 is CASSPRTGGSGELFF. The CDR3 DNA is TGTGCCAGCAGCCCGAGGACAGGTGGCTCCGGGGAGCTGTTTTTT.

For the CDR3, the DNA is TGTGCCAGCAGCGTGGGACTGGCCTCCTACGAGCAGTACTTC. It yields the protein CASSVGLASYEQYF. J is TRBJ2-7 and V is TRBV7-2; D may be TRBD2 (6 bases). The V gene lost 5 bases and the J gene lost 0 bases, with 11 bases spanning the gap. Germline V gene lookup returns CDR1 SGHTA and CDR2 FQGNSA. CDR3 length equals 14 residues.

In nucleotides, the CDR3 is TGTGCCAGTAGTATGTTCGCAGAACACTATGGCTACACCTTC. This sequence encodes CASSMFAEHYGYTF. The rearrangement links TRBV19 to TRBJ1-2; D ambiguous. Germline CDR1 LNHDA, CDR2 SQIVND (reference sequence). The CDR3 consists of 14 residues. V lost 3 bases, J lost 3 bases, and 11 bases lay in between.